What follows are 13 T cell receptor beta chains derived from one specimen sequenced in a study of patients and donors after allogeneic stem cell transplantation. Using its own MiXCR run on the RT-PCR reads, TCRdb lists one record per CDR3 protein. The table lists 920,000 or so distinct CDR3 sequences, over 15% of them singletons. Sequenced material: blood, either unsorted or a sorted T cell fraction (not recorded which). These receptors all come from a human donor who was either an allogeneic HSCT recipient or a stem cell or donor lymphocyte infusion donor (not recorded which). It is not recorded whose cells these are; they may come from a transplant donor.

This clonotype came up a few times. V gene TRBV20-1 combines with J gene TRBJ2-5; D remains ambiguous. The CDR3 runs to 13 residues. The V gene lost 1 base and the J gene lost 5 bases, with 11 bases spanning the gap. CDR1 is DFQATT, CDR2 SNEGSKA, per germline (reference sequence). CDR3 sequence reads: CSARGFDGETQYF. The CDR3 DNA follows: TGCAGTGCTAGAGGTTTCGATGGGGAGACCCAGTACTTC.

The CDR3 spells CSATKQGQYVDTQYF. Here the CDR3 DNA reads TGCAGTGCTACAAAACAGGGGCAGTATGTGGATACGCAGTATTTT. The rearrangement uses TRBV20-1 and TRBJ2-3, with 7 bases matching TRBD1. The germline V gene encodes CDR1 DFQATT and CDR2 SNEGSKA (reference sequence). V shed 4 bases, J shed 6 bases, and the junction held 13 bases outside the gene matches. The CDR3 runs 15 residues.

This chain connects TRBV5-6 to TRBJ1-5, with no clear D. The CDR3 runs 17 residues. Trimming stripped 0 bases from V and 2 bases from J, with 15 bases between. Germline V CDR1 and CDR2: SGHDT, YYEEEE. CDR3 sequence (DNA): TGTGCCAGCAGCTTGGTCGCGGGGAATGGGGGCAATCAGCCCCAGCATTTT. It translates to CASSLVAGNGGNQPQHF.

The V and J genes are TRBV5-1 and TRBJ2-1, with a tentative D call TRBD1 (5 bases). CDR3 length: 12 amino acids. V lost 0 bases, J lost 14 bases, and 12 bases lay in between. Germline V gene sequence: CDR1 SGHRS, CDR2 YFSETQ. CDR3 DNA sequence: TGCGCCAGCAGCTTGGCCGAGGCAGGGAAGTTCTTC. This sequence encodes CASSLAEAGKFF.

The chain has TRBV14 and TRBJ2-7; D is uncertain. Germline assignment: CDR1 SGHDN and CDR2 FVKESK. V lost 4 bases, J lost 5 bases, and 18 bases lay in between. The CDR3 has 15 residues. Written as DNA, the CDR3 is TGTGCCAGCAGCCCGACACGTCCCCGCCGAGACGAGCAGTACTTC. This encodes CASSPTRPRRDEQYF.

DNA of the CDR3: TGCAGCGTTGAGGGCGGAAACCTTCTTAACTATGGCTACACCTTC. Its protein product is CSVEGGNLLNYGYTF. This sequence joins TRBV29-1 and TRBJ1-2, with D uncertain. The V end lost 3 bases, the J end lost 1 base, and 15 bases lay between the germline ends. Germline-derived CDR1 and CDR2 are SQVTM and ANQGSEA. This CDR3 comprises 15 residues.

The V and J genes are TRBV6-1 and TRBJ2-5; 9 nucleotides agree with TRBD2. This CDR3 comprises 13 residues. V lost 5 bases to trimming and J lost 5 bases; unmatched junction nucleotides: 3. The germline CDR1 and CDR2 sequences are MNHNS and SASEGT. The chain's CDR3 is CASSTGLAETQYF. CDR3 nucleotide sequence: TGTGCCAGCAGTACCGGACTAGCGGAGACCCAGTACTTC.

This rearrangement joins TRBV12-3 or TRBV12-4 to TRBJ2-2; 8 positions agree with TRBD2. J gave up 1 base and V 11 bases, and 6 bases lay outside the gene matches. This CDR3 is 14 amino acids long. The CDR3 region is CAGGSGGNTGELFF. CDR3 bases: TGTGCCGGGGGGAGCGGGGGGAACACCGGGGAGCTGTTTTTT.

This clonotype was seen more than once but under ten times. The rearrangement uses TRBV11-2 and TRBJ2-3; 8 bases are shared with TRBD1. The CDR3 is 16 amino acids. The ends lost 5 bases at V and 4 bases at J; junction bases unmatched: 11. The germline gives CDR1 SGHAT, CDR2 FQNNGV. CDR3 protein: CASSRRTGPSADTQYF. In DNA form, the CDR3 reads TGTGCCAGCAGCAGACGGACAGGGCCTTCGGCAGATACGCAGTATTTT.

J is TRBJ1-1 and V is TRBV24-1; TRBD1 agrees at 8 bases. V shed 7 bases, J shed 8 bases, and the junction held 8 bases outside the gene matches. The CDR3 sequence is 13 residues long. From germline, CDR1 is KGHDR and CDR2 SFDVKD. The chain's CDR3 is CATREQGVGEAFF. DNA of the CDR3: TGTGCCACCAGAGAACAGGGGGTAGGAGAAGCTTTCTTT.

The chain links TRBV5-1 to TRBJ1-4, with 7 bases lining up with TRBD1. Trimming cost V 0 bases and J 10 bases; bases outside gene matches: 3. Germline-derived CDR1 and CDR2 are SGHRS and YFSETQ. The CDR3 is made up of 13 amino acids. CDR3: CASSLEGGGKLFF. CDR3 coding DNA: TGCGCCAGCAGCTTGGAAGGGGGCGGAAAACTGTTTTTT.

This rearrangement joins TRBV24-1 to TRBJ2-3; a weak D match, TRBD1 (5 bases). CDR3 size: 12 residues. Trimming left V 3 bases short and J 9 bases short, with 9 bases between. Per germline, CDR1 KGHDR and CDR2 SFDVKD. The chain's CDR3 is CATSDGRATQYF. The CDR3 DNA sequence: TGTGCCACCAGTGATGGCAGGGCGACGCAGTATTTT.

This clonotype was recorded at least ten times. This chain joins TRBV12-3 or TRBV12-4 and TRBJ2-2; 9 bases agree with TRBD2. The CDR3 is 17 amino acids. Trimming removed 3 bases from V and 1 base from J; junction bases left unmatched: 6. CDR3: CASSLGALAGNTGELFF. In DNA form, the CDR3 reads TGTGCCAGCAGTTTGGGGGCACTAGCGGGGAACACCGGGGAGCTGTTTTTT.